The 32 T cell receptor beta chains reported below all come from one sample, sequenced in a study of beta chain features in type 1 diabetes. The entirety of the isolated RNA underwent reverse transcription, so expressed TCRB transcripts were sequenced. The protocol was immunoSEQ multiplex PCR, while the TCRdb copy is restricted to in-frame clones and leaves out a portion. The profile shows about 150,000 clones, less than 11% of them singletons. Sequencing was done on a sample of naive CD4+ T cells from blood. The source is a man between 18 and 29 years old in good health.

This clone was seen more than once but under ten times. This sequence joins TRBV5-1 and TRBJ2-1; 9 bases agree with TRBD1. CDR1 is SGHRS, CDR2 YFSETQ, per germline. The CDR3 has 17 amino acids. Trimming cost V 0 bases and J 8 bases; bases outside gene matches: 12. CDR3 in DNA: TGCGCCAGCAGCTTGGCCGAAACCGGGACAGGGATTCATGAGCAGTTCTTC. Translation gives CASSLAETGTGIHEQFF.

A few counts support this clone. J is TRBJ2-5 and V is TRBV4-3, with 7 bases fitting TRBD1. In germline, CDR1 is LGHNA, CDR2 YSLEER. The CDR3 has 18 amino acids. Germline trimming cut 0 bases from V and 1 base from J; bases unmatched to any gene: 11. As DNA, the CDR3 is TGCGCCAGCAGCCAAGATTTGGGTCGAGGGGGCCTCCAAGAGACCCAGTACTTC. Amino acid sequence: CASSQDLGRGGLQETQYF.

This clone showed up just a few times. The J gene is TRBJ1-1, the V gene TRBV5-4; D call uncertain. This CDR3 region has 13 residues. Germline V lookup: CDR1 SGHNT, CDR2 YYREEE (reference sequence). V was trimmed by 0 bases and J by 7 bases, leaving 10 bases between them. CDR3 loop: CASSLGEKVEAFF. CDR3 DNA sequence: TGTGCCAGCAGCTTGGGAGAAAAAGTTGAAGCTTTCTTT. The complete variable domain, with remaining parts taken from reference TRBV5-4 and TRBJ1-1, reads ETGVTQSPTHLIKTRGQQVTLRCSSQSGHNTVSWYQQALGQGPQFIFQYYREEENGRGNFPPRFSGLQFPNYSSELNVNALELDDSALYLCASSLGEKVEAFFGQGTRLTVV.

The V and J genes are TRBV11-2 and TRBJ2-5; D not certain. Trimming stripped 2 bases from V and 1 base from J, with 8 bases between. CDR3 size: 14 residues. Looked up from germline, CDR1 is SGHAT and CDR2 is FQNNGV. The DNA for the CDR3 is TGTGCCAGCAGCTTATCAGGAATCCAAGAGACCCAGTACTTC. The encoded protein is CASSLSGIQETQYF. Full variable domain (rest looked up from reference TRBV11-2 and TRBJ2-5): EAGVAQSPRYKIIEKRQSVAFWCNPISGHATLYWYQQILGQGPKLLIQFQNNGVVDDSQLPKDRFSAERLKGVDSTLKIQPAKLEDSAVYLCASSLSGIQETQYFGPGTRLLVL.

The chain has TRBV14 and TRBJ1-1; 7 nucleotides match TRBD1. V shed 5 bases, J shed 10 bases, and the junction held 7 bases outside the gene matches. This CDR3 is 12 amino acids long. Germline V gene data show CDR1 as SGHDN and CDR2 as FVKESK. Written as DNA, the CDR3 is TGTGCCAGCAGCTCGACAGGGTTAAGAGCTTTCTTT. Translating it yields CASSSTGLRAFF.

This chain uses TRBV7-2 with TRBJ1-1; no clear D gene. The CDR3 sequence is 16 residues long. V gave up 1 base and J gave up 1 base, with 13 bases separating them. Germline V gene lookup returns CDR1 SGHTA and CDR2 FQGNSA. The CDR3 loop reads CASSLVSGPGNTEAFF. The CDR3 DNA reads TGTGCCAGCAGCTTAGTAAGCGGGCCGGGGAACACTGAAGCTTTCTTT.

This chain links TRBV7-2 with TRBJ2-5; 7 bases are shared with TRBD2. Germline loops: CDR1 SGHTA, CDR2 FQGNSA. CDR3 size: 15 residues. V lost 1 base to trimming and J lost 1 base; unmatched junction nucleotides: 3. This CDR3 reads CASSLERGPQETQYF. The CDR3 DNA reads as TGTGCCAGCAGCTTAGAGCGGGGCCCCCAAGAGACCCAGTACTTC.

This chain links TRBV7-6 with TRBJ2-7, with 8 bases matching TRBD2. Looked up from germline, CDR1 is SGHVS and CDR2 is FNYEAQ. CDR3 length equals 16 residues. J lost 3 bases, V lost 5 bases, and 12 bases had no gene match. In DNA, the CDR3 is TGTGCCAGCAGCCCCAGAGGGGCGGCGGGGGGCTACGAGCAGTACTTC. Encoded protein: CASSPRGAAGGYEQYF.

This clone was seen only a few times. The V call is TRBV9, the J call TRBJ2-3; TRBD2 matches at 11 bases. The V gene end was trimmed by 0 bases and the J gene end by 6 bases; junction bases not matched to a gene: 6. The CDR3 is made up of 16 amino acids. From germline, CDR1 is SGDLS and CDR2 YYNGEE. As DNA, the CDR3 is TGTGCCAGCAGCGTAGTTAGCGGGGGGGCCTCGGATACGCAGTATTTT. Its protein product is CASSVVSGGASDTQYF.

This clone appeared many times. The DNA for the CDR3 is TGTGCCAGCAGTCGAAGCCTAGCAGGCAAAAACATTCAGTACTTC. It specifies CASSRSLAGKNIQYF. The chain employs TRBV14 and TRBJ2-4; D might be TRBD2 (5 bases). This CDR3 comprises 15 residues. V dropped 6 bases and J dropped 3 bases, with 15 bases sitting between them. Per the germline V gene, CDR1 is SGHDN and CDR2 is FVKESK. Complete variable domain (other parts from reference TRBV14 and TRBJ2-4): EAGVTQFPSHSVIEKGQTVTLRCDPISGHDNLYWYRRVMGKEIKFLLHFVKESKQDESGMPNNRFLAERTGGTYSTLKVQPAELEDSGVYFCASSRSLAGKNIQYFGAGTRLSVL.

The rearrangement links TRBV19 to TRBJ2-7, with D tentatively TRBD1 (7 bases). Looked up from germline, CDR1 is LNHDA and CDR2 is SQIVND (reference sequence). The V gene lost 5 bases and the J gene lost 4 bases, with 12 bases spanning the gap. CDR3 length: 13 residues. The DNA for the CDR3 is TGTGCCAGTAGTCCAGGGGGGATTTACGAGCAGTACTTC. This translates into CASSPGGIYEQYF.

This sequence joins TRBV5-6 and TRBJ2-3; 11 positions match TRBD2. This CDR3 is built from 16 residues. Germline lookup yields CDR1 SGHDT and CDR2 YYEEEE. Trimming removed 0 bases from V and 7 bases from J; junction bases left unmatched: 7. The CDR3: CASSLVASGGQNTQYF. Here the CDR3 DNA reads TGTGCCAGCAGCTTGGTGGCTAGCGGGGGGCAAAATACGCAGTATTTT.

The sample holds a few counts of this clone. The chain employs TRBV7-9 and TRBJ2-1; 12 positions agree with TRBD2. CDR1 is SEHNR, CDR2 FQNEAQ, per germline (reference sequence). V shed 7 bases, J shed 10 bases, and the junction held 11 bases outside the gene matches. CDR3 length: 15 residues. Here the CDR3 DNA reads TGTGCCAGCACCAGAGGCCCTAGCGGGGGGGCGGAGCAGTTCTTC. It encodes CASTRGPSGGAEQFF.

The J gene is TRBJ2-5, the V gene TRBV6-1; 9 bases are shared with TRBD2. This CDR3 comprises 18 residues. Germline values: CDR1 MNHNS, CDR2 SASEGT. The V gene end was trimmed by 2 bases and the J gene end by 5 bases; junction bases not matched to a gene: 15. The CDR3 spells CASSEISAGGARAETQYF. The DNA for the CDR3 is TGTGCCAGCAGTGAAATCTCGGCGGGGGGGGCACGGGCGGAGACCCAGTACTTC.

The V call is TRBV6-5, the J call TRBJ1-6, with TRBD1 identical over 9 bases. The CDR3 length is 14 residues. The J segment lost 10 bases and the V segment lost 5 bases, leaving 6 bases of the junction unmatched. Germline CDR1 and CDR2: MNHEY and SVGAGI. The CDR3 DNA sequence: TGTGCCAGCAGTCCCGACAGGGGGAGGTCACCCCTCCACTTT. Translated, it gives CASSPDRGRSPLHF.

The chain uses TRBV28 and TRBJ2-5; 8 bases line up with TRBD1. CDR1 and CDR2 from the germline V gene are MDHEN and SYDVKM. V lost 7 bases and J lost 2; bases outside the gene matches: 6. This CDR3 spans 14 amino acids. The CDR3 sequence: CASIETGAQETQYF. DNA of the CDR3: TGTGCCAGCATTGAGACAGGGGCACAAGAGACCCAGTACTTC.

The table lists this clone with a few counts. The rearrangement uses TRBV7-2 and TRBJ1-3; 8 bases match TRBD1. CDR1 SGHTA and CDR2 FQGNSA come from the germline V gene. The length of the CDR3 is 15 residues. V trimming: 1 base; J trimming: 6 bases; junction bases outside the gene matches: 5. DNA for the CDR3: TGTGCCAGCAGCTTAGGCGGGGACAGGCCAAACACCATATATTTT. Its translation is CASSLGGDRPNTIYF.

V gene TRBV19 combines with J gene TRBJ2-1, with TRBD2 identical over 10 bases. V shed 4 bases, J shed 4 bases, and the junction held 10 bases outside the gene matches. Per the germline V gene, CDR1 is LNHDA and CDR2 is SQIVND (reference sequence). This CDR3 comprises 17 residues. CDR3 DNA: TGTGCCAGTAGTAAGGCTAGCGGGGGCCGAACTTACAATGAGCAGTTCTTC. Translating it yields CASSKASGGRTYNEQFF. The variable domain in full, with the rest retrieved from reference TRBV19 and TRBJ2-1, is DGGITQSPKYLFRKEGQNVTLSCEQNLNHDAMYWYRQDPGQGLRLIYYSQIVNDFQKGDIAEGYSVSREKKESFPLTVTSAQKNPTAFYLCASSKASGGRTYNEQFFGPGTRLTVL.

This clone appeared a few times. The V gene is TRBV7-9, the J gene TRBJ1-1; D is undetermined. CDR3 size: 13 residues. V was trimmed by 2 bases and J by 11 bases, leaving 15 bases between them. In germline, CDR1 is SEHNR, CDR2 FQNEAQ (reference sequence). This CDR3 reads CASSLTLRQWAFF. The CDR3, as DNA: TGTGCCAGCAGCTTAACCCTGCGGCAGTGGGCTTTCTTT.

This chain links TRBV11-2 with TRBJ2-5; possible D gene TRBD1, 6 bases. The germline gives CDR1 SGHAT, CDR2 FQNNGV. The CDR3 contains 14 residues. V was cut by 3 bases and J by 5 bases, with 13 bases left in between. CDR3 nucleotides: TGTGCCAGCAGCTTGGGGGCGCTCGGGGAGACCCAGTACTTC. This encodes CASSLGALGETQYF.

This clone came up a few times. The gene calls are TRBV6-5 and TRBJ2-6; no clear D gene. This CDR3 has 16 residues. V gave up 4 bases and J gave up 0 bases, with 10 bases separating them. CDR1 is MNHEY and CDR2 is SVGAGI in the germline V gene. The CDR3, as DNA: TGTGCCAGCAGTTCCCTCCTCAGCTCTGGGGCCAACGTCCTGACTTTC. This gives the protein CASSSLLSSGANVLTF.

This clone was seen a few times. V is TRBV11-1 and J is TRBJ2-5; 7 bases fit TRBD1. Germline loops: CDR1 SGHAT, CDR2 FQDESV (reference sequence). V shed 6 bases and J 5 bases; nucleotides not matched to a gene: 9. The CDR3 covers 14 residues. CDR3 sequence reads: CASSPLDRDETQYF. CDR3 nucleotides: TGTGCCAGCAGTCCCCTCGACAGGGACGAGACCCAGTACTTC.

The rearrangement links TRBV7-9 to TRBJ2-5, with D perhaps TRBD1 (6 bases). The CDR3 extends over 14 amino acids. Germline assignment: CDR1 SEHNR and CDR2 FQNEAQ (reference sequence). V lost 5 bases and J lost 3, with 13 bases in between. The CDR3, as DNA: TGTGCCAGCAGCCGTATTCAGGGGAAAGAGACCCAGTACTTC. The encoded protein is CASSRIQGKETQYF. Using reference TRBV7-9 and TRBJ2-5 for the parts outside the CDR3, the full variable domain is DTGVSQNPRHKITKRGQNVTFRCDPISEHNRLYWYRQTLGQGPEFLTYFQNEAQLEKSRLLSDRFSAERPKGSFSTLEIQRTEQGDSAMYLCASSRIQGKETQYFGPGTRLLVL.

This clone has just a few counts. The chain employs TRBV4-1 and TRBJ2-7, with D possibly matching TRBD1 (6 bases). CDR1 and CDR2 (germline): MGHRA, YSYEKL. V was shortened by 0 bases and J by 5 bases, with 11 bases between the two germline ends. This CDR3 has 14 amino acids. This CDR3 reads CASSQDRGSNEQYF. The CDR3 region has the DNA TGCGCCAGCAGCCAAGACAGGGGCAGTAACGAGCAGTACTTC.

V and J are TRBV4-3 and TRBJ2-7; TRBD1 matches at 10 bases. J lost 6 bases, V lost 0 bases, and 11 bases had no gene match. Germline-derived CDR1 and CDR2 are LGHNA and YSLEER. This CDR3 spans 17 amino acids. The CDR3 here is CASSQDLTGTGVSEQYF. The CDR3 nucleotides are TGCGCCAGCAGCCAAGATCTGACCGGGACAGGGGTTTCCGAGCAGTACTTC.

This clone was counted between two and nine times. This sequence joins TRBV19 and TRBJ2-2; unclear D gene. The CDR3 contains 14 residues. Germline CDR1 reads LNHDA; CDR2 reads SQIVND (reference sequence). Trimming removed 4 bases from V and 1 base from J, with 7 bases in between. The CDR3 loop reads CASSRDGNTGELFF. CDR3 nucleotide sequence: TGTGCCAGTAGTAGAGACGGGAACACCGGGGAGCTGTTTTTT.

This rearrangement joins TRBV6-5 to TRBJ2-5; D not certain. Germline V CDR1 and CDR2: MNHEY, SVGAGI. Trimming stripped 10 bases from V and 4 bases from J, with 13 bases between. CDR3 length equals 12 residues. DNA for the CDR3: TGTGCCACCATGACTCCGGGAGAGACCCAGTACTTC. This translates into CATMTPGETQYF.

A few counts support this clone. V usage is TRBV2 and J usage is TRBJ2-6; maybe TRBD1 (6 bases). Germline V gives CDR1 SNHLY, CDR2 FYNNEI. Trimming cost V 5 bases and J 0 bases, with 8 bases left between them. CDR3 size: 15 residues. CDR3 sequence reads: CASSRTDSGANVLTF. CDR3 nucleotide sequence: TGTGCCAGCAGTCGGACAGACTCTGGGGCCAACGTCCTGACTTTC.

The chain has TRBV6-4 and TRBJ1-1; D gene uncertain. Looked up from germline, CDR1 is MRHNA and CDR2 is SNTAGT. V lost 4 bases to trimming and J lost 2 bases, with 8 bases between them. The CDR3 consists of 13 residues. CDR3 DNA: TGTGCCAGCAGTGCACAAGTAAACACTGAAGCTTTCTTT. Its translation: CASSAQVNTEAFF.

The CDR3 DNA follows: TGTGCCAGTAGTCGAGGGTCTAGCACAGATACGCAGTATTTT. Encoded protein: CASSRGSSTDTQYF. The chain couples TRBV19 to TRBJ2-3; possible D gene TRBD2, 5 bases. Trimming shortened V by 5 bases and J by 0 bases, and 9 bases separated the two germline ends. There are 14 residues in the CDR3. Germline CDR1 and CDR2: LNHDA and SQIVND (reference sequence).

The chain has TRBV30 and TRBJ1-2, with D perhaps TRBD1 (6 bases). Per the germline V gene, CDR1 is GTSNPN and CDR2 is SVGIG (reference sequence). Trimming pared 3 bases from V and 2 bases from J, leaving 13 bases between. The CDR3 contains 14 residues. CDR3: CAWSRDTKNYGYTF. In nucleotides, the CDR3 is TGTGCCTGGAGCAGGGACACTAAGAACTATGGCTACACCTTC.

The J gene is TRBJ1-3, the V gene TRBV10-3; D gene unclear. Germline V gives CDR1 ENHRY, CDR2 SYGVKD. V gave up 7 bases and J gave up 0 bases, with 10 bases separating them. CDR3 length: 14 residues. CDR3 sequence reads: CAIMGSSSGNTIYF. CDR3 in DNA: TGTGCCATCATGGGGAGCAGCTCTGGAAACACCATATATTTT.